The 13 T cell receptor beta chains reported below all come from one sample, sequenced in a study of shared clonotypes between healthy human individuals. The assay was immunoSEQ multiplex PCR, and TCRdb's table has in-frame clones only and misses some. The sample contains roughly 2.1 million clones, about 93% of which appear only once. Naive CD8 isolation took CD45RO-negative cells positively selected for CCR7 and excluded terminally differentiated effector memory CD45RA+ cells. The sample comprised naive CD8+ T cells from PBMCs. The receptors were sampled from a man younger than 30 in good health. Some clones in this sample may be carry-over from other donors' samples.

The chain joins TRBV7-9 to TRBJ2-2; unclear D gene. CDR3 length: 15 residues. V lost 1 base to trimming and J lost 6 bases, with 12 bases between them. The V gene's germline CDR1 is SEHNR and CDR2 FQNEAQ (reference sequence). The CDR3 DNA follows: TGTGCCAGCAGCTTAGGCCACCCGGTTGCCGGGGAGCTGTTTTTT. Protein product: CASSLGHPVAGELFF.

J is TRBJ2-3 and V is TRBV28, with 8 positions matching TRBD1. The V and J ends lost 7 bases and 4 bases, in that order; junction bases with no gene match: 7. This CDR3 region has 14 residues. CDR1 and CDR2 (germline): MDHEN, SYDVKM. Here the CDR3 reads CASTSDRDPDTQYF. In nucleotides, the CDR3 is TGTGCCAGCACCTCGGACAGGGACCCAGATACGCAGTATTTT.

The chain joins TRBV28 to TRBJ1-4, with D unresolved. The CDR3 contains 14 residues. Trimming shortened V by 3 bases and J by 6 bases, and 11 bases separated the two germline ends. Per germline, CDR1 MDHEN and CDR2 SYDVKM. In nucleotides, the CDR3 is TGTGCCAGCAGTTTCGGGGTATCCGATGAAAAACTGTTTTTT. Translating gives CASSFGVSDEKLFF.

This chain links TRBV28 with TRBJ2-3; no clear D. V lost 3 bases and J 4 bases, leaving 11 bases between the germline ends. This CDR3 has 14 amino acids. Germline V gene data show CDR1 as MDHEN and CDR2 as SYDVKM. As DNA, the CDR3 is TGTGCCAGCAGTTTGACCTTCATTGCAGATACGCAGTATTTT. Its translation is CASSLTFIADTQYF.

The genes are TRBV4-1 and TRBJ2-7, with 8 bases matching TRBD2. The CDR3 contains 17 residues. Per the germline V gene, CDR1 is MGHRA and CDR2 is YSYEKL. V shed 1 base, J shed 1 base, and the junction held 9 bases outside the gene matches. The CDR3 DNA follows: TGCGCCAGCAGCCAAGCCCCGGGGCGGGGGGTTTCCTACGAGCAGTACTTC. Its translation: CASSQAPGRGVSYEQYF.

J is TRBJ2-1 and V is TRBV6-5; TRBD2 is a possible D gene (5 bases). The CDR3 is made up of 13 amino acids. From germline, CDR1 is MNHEY and CDR2 SVGAGI. Trimming removed 5 bases from V and 8 bases from J, with 13 bases in between. The CDR3 sequence is CASSPGWGDEQFF. The CDR3 bases are TGTGCCAGCAGTCCCGGATGGGGAGATGAGCAGTTCTTC.

This chain uses TRBV7-9 with TRBJ2-1; D is tentatively TRBD1 or TRBD2 (5 bases each). The V end lost 0 bases, the J end lost 5 bases, and 17 bases lay between the germline ends. This CDR3 spans 17 amino acids. In germline, CDR1 is SEHNR, CDR2 FQNEAQ (reference sequence). The CDR3 reads CASSLAVGFRGNNEQFF. DNA for the CDR3: TGTGCCAGCAGCTTAGCGGTAGGGTTCCGGGGCAACAATGAGCAGTTCTTC.

This chain links TRBV11-2 with TRBJ2-1; 11 positions agree with TRBD2. The CDR3 spans 15 residues. The J segment lost 6 bases and the V segment lost 4 bases, leaving 5 bases of the junction unmatched. Per germline, CDR1 SGHAT and CDR2 FQNNGV. CDR3 loop: CASSYTSGSFNEQFF. The CDR3 nucleotides read TGTGCCAGCAGCTATACTAGCGGGAGTTTCAATGAGCAGTTCTTC. The whole variable domain, filled in from reference TRBV11-2 and TRBJ2-1, reads EAGVAQSPRYKIIEKRQSVAFWCNPISGHATLYWYQQILGQGPKLLIQFQNNGVVDDSQLPKDRFSAERLKGVDSTLKIQPAKLEDSAVYLCASSYTSGSFNEQFFGPGTRLTVL.

The V call is TRBV6-5, the J call TRBJ2-7; D may match TRBD1 or TRBD2 (5 bases each). Germline CDR1 and CDR2: MNHEY and SVGAGI. CDR3 length: 13 residues. V lost 5 bases and J lost 2, with 10 bases in between. In DNA form, the CDR3 reads TGTGCCAGCAGTCCCCTGGGGGCCTACGAGCAGTACTTC. Translated, it gives CASSPLGAYEQYF.

The chain joins TRBV7-3 to TRBJ1-2; the D gene is possibly TRBD1 (6 bases). The germline V gene has CDR1 SGHTA and CDR2 FQGTGA. Trimming took off 5 bases at V and 6 bases at J, with 22 bases between the two ends. The CDR3 spans 16 residues. The CDR3 is CASSPLGGGIPDGYTF. CDR3 DNA: TGTGCCAGCAGCCCCCTCGGGGGCGGAATACCGGATGGCTACACCTTC.

The chain uses TRBV11-3 and TRBJ2-3; unclear D gene. Germline CDR1 and CDR2: SGHNT and YENEEA. V lost 1 base to trimming and J lost 5 bases, with 1 base between them. This CDR3 contains 11 residues. CDR3: CASSLGDTQYF. DNA of the CDR3: TGTGCCAGCAGCTTAGGAGATACGCAGTATTTT. The variable domain in full, completed from reference TRBV11-3 and TRBJ2-3, reads EAGVVQSPRYKIIEKKQPVAFWCNPISGHNTLYWYLQNLGQGPELLIRYENEEAVDDSQLPKDRFSAERLKGVDSTLKIQPAELGDSAVYLCASSLGDTQYFGPGTRLTVL.

The rearrangement links TRBV2 to TRBJ2-7; D possibly corresponds to TRBD1 (6 bases). Germline-derived CDR1 and CDR2 are SNHLY and FYNNEI. The CDR3 totals 14 residues. Trimming left V 4 bases short and J 4 bases short, with 14 bases between. The CDR3 DNA follows: TGTGCCAGCAGTGCCAGGACAGAGGGGTACGAGCAGTACTTC. Protein sequence: CASSARTEGYEQYF.

This clone has only one observation. The chain has TRBV10-3 and TRBJ1-1; perhaps TRBD1 as D (6 bases). The CDR3 covers 15 residues. Germline assignment: CDR1 ENHRY and CDR2 SYGVKD. The V gene lost 1 base and the J gene lost 6 bases, with 15 bases spanning the gap. CDR3 sequence (DNA): TGTGCCATCAGTGAGTTACGGGGGGCAGAGTCTGAAGCTTTCTTT. It codes for CAISELRGAESEAFF.